Listed here are 26 T cell receptor beta chains from one sample, sequenced in a study of long-term antiretroviral therapy in people with HIV. With survey level as its setting, the immunoSEQ assay was v3.0. Repertoires were generated with immunoSEQ multiplex PCR, while TCRdb's copy carries only in-frame clones and drops some. This repertoire shows about 36,000 clones, 80% found once; its top ten account for around 5.8%. The sequenced sample was unsorted PBMCs, obtained 3.4 years after starting antiretroviral therapy. The receptors here all came from a man younger than 45 with HIV.

V is TRBV6-5 and J is TRBJ2-3; perhaps D is TRBD1 or TRBD2 (5 bases each). Trimming removed 6 bases from V and 2 bases from J, with 15 bases in between. Germline-derived CDR1 and CDR2 are MNHEY and SVGAGI. This CDR3 has 15 residues. CDR3 nucleotide sequence: TGTGCCAGCAGATGGGGACGGGAACCCACAGATACGCAGTATTTT. Its translation: CASRWGREPTDTQYF.

This chain links TRBV14 with TRBJ2-1, with D tentatively TRBD2 (5 bases). Trimming left V 3 bases short and J 14 bases short, with 14 bases between. The CDR3 runs 12 residues. The germline V gene has CDR1 SGHDN and CDR2 FVKESK. The CDR3 is CASSQSTREKFF. The CDR3 DNA follows: TGTGCCAGCAGCCAGTCGACGAGGGAAAAGTTCTTC.

The chain has TRBV29-1 and TRBJ2-7; 10 nucleotides align to TRBD1. V lost 6 bases and J lost 5; bases outside the gene matches: 7. Germline V CDR1 and CDR2: SQVTM, ANQGSEA. The CDR3 has 13 residues. The CDR3 region has the DNA TGCAGCGTGGGGACAGGGGATAGCCACGAGCAGTACTTC. Translating it yields CSVGTGDSHEQYF.

DNA of the CDR3: TGTGCCAGCAGCCCAGTCCAGGACCAGGGAAGGAAGCCCCAGCATTTT. Its protein product is CASSPVQDQGRKPQHF. This chain connects TRBV27 to TRBJ1-5, with a possible D match to TRBD1 (5 bases). This CDR3 is 16 amino acids long. CDR1 is MNHEY, CDR2 SMNVEV, per germline (reference sequence). Trimming removed 6 bases from V and 8 bases from J, with 23 bases in between.

This clone was picked up one time. This rearrangement joins TRBV2 to TRBJ2-1, with TRBD1 matching 9 bases. This CDR3 region has 13 residues. The V segment lost 5 bases and the J segment 10 bases; nucleotides outside the gene matches: 6. Per germline, CDR1 SNHLY and CDR2 FYNNEI. The CDR3 DNA follows: TGTGCCAGCAGTACAACAGGGGGCTGGGAGCAGTTCTTC. This encodes CASSTTGGWEQFF.

The chain employs TRBV7-9 and TRBJ2-1, with D possibly being TRBD2 (5 bases). The germline V gene has CDR1 SEHNR and CDR2 FQNEAQ (reference sequence). The CDR3 contains 14 residues. With 7 bases removed from V and 0 bases from J, the gap between germline ends came to 10 bases. This CDR3 is CASIYAGSYNEQFF. The CDR3 DNA reads TGTGCCAGCATTTACGCGGGCTCCTACAATGAGCAGTTCTTC.

In the case of this clone: Sequence at one end of the junction differs from germline and may be a read error. V is TRBV7-2 and J is TRBJ2-3; TRBD2 matches at 13 bases. The V gene's germline CDR1 is SGHTA and CDR2 FQGNSA. The CDR3 spans 19 residues. The CDR3 nucleotides are TGTGCCAGCAGCTTACGGGCGGTCCGGGTACTAGCGGGAGGGCCTCAACTCCCTTTT. Translating it yields CASSLRAVRVLAGGPQLPF.

The CDR3 region is CASSPSWDEQFF. DNA for the CDR3: TGTGCCAGCAGCCCTTCCTGGGATGAGCAGTTCTTC. This sequence joins TRBV4-2 and TRBJ2-1; no clear D. The CDR3 spans 12 residues. The germline V gene has CDR1 LGHNA and CDR2 YNFKEQ. Trimming cost V 4 bases and J 8 bases, with 9 bases left between them.

This clone has just one count. The V call is TRBV27, the J call TRBJ2-3, with D uncertain. CDR1 and CDR2 (germline): MNHEY, SMNVEV (reference sequence). The CDR3 has 15 residues. V dropped 0 bases and J dropped 0 bases, with 7 bases sitting between them. CDR3 residues: CASSLSRPSTDTQYF. Here the CDR3 DNA reads TGTGCCAGCAGTTTATCGAGGCCTAGCACAGATACGCAGTATTTT.

The CDR3 nucleotides are TGTGCCAGCAGCCCCACGGGAGCCCCGGTAAATACGCAGTATTTT. It yields the protein CASSPTGAPVNTQYF. This rearrangement joins TRBV7-8 to TRBJ2-3, with D possibly being TRBD2 (6 bases). The CDR3 is 15 residues long. Germline-derived CDR1 and CDR2 are SGHVS and FQNEAQ. V lost 5 bases and J 7 bases, leaving 19 bases between the germline ends.

This clone was seen more than once but under ten times. The chain is built from TRBV2 and TRBJ1-2; D may be TRBD1 (6 bases). This CDR3 is built from 16 residues. CDR1 and CDR2 from the germline V gene are SNHLY and FYNNEI. V shed 5 bases and J shed 2 bases, with 18 bases lying between them. Written as DNA, the CDR3 is TGTGCCAGCAGTTCCCCGGGACAACTCAAAAACTATGGCTACACCTTC. As protein: CASSSPGQLKNYGYTF.

V and J are TRBV19 and TRBJ2-3; D might be TRBD2 (5 bases). The CDR3 is 15 residues long. Trimming removed 0 bases from V and 2 bases from J, with 9 bases in between. CDR1 and CDR2 (germline): LNHDA, SQIVND (reference sequence). As DNA, the CDR3 is TGTGCCAGTAGTATAGAGCGGGCTTACACAGATACGCAGTATTTT. It encodes CASSIERAYTDTQYF.

This chain joins TRBV7-2 and TRBJ2-7; D perhaps matches TRBD1 (6 bases). Germline CDR1 SGHTA, CDR2 FQGNSA. The CDR3 is made up of 14 amino acids. Trimming removed 3 bases from V and 2 bases from J, with 11 bases in between. For the CDR3, the DNA is TGTGCCAGCAGCTTCCGCAGGGGACCCTACGAGCAGTACTTC. Translated, it gives CASSFRRGPYEQYF.

The gene calls are TRBV18 and TRBJ2-3, with D maybe TRBD2 (5 bases). Trimming took 3 bases from V and 0 from J, leaving 7 bases between them. This CDR3 has 14 amino acids. Germline V CDR1 and CDR2: KGHSH, LQKENI. The CDR3 DNA sequence: TGTGCCAGCTCACCGGACTTTAGCACAGATACGCAGTATTTT. It is translated as CASSPDFSTDTQYF.

V usage is TRBV7-6 and J usage is TRBJ1-3, with 7 bases identical to TRBD1. The V and J ends lost 0 bases and 3 bases, in that order; junction bases with no gene match: 11. The CDR3 sequence is 18 residues long. Germline V gives CDR1 SGHVS, CDR2 FNYEAQ. The CDR3 protein is CASSLAILQGSSGNTIYF. Written as DNA, the CDR3 is TGTGCCAGCAGCTTAGCGATTTTACAGGGGTCAAGTGGAAACACCATATATTTT.

J is TRBJ1-1 and V is TRBV7-9; D is possibly TRBD1 (6 bases). V was pared by 3 bases and J by 0 bases, with 11 bases between. The CDR3 loop spans 15 amino acids. Germline V CDR1 and CDR2: SEHNR, FQNEAQ (reference sequence). As DNA, the CDR3 is TGTGCCAGCAGCTTCTCGGGGGCTTTGAACACTGAAGCTTTCTTT. Amino acids: CASSFSGALNTEAFF.

The chain carries TRBV30 and TRBJ1-2; 8 bases agree with TRBD1. Trimming cost V 4 bases and J 3 bases; bases outside gene matches: 7. CDR1 and CDR2 (germline): GTSNPN, SVGIG (reference sequence). This CDR3 has 14 residues. CDR3 amino acids: CAWTRQGMDYGYTF. In DNA, the CDR3 is TGTGCCTGGACCAGACAGGGGATGGACTATGGCTACACCTTC.

The rearrangement joins TRBV5-3 to TRBJ1-3, with D hard to call. TRBV5-3 is an ORF, with its function uncertain. The V and J ends lost 3 bases and 6 bases respectively, with 4 bases between them. This CDR3 spans 11 amino acids. CDR3 region: CARSWLNTIYF. The CDR3 DNA reads as TGTGCCAGAAGCTGGTTAAACACCATATATTTT.

The chain is built from TRBV19 and TRBJ1-1; a weak D match, TRBD1 (5 bases). The CDR3 runs 12 residues. Germline V gene lookup returns CDR1 LNHDA and CDR2 SQIVND (reference sequence). V gave up 5 bases and J gave up 5 bases, with 9 bases separating them. The CDR3: CASSLGVTEAFF. The DNA for the CDR3 is TGTGCCAGTAGTTTGGGGGTTACTGAAGCTTTCTTT.

This clone was counted a single time. This chain connects TRBV19 to TRBJ2-1, with D uncertain. The CDR3 is made up of 13 amino acids. V lost 5 bases, J lost 8 bases, and 13 bases lay in between. Germline CDR1 LNHDA, CDR2 SQIVND (reference sequence). The CDR3 sequence: CASSPNMFHEQFF. The CDR3 DNA reads as TGTGCCAGTAGTCCTAACATGTTCCATGAGCAGTTCTTC.

The J gene is TRBJ1-2, the V gene TRBV19; a possible D gene is TRBD1 (5 bases). The CDR3 has 15 residues. Germline V gene sequence: CDR1 LNHDA, CDR2 SQIVND (reference sequence). V gave up 5 bases and J gave up 2 bases, with 15 bases separating them. The CDR3 loop reads CASSGRDFWNYGYTF. The CDR3 DNA is TGTGCCAGTAGTGGCCGGGACTTCTGGAACTATGGCTACACCTTC. The variable domain in full, with the rest retrieved from reference TRBV19 and TRBJ1-2, is DGGITQSPKYLFRKEGQNVTLSCEQNLNHDAMYWYRQDPGQGLRLIYYSQIVNDFQKGDIAEGYSVSREKKESFPLTVTSAQKNPTAFYLCASSGRDFWNYGYTFGSGTRLTVV.

The J gene is TRBJ2-1, the V gene TRBV28, with 7 nucleotides matching TRBD2. V lost 6 bases, J lost 4 bases, and 15 bases stayed unmatched. CDR3 size: 17 residues. CDR1 MDHEN and CDR2 SYDVKM come from the germline V gene. The CDR3 nucleotides are TGTGCCAGCAGCCCCCAACCCACGCTCGGGGGGTACAATGAGCAGTTCTTC. Protein: CASSPQPTLGGYNEQFF.

The chain carries TRBV5-5 and TRBJ2-7; TRBD2 might be the D (7 bases). Looked up from germline, CDR1 is SGHKS and CDR2 is YYEKEE (reference sequence). The CDR3 loop spans 14 amino acids. V lost 2 bases to trimming and J lost 3 bases, with 12 bases between them. The CDR3 loop is CASSFWGGDYEQYF. In DNA form, the CDR3 reads TGTGCCAGCAGCTTCTGGGGGGGCGACTACGAGCAGTACTTC.

The rearrangement links TRBV29-1 to TRBJ2-5; D call uncertain. This CDR3 is built from 14 residues. The germline gives CDR1 SQVTM, CDR2 ANQGSEA. V lost 1 base, J lost 2 bases, and 11 bases lay in between. The DNA of the CDR3 is TGCAGCGTTGAAGTCCCCCCTTATCAAGAGACCCAGTACTTC. This encodes CSVEVPPYQETQYF.

This chain connects TRBV6-6 to TRBJ2-5, with D possibly being TRBD1 (6 bases). The germline V gene has CDR1 MNHNY and CDR2 SVGAGI (reference sequence). Trimming removed 5 bases from V and 5 bases from J, with 9 bases in between. The CDR3 spans 12 residues. CDR3 in DNA: TGTGCCAGCAGTGCCAGGGGTGAGACCCAGTACTTC. Residues: CASSARGETQYF.

The chain carries TRBV19 and TRBJ1-2, with D perhaps matching TRBD1 (5 bases). The CDR3 contains 16 residues. Trimming left V 5 bases short and J 2 bases short, with 18 bases between. Looked up from germline, CDR1 is LNHDA and CDR2 is SQIVND (reference sequence). The chain's CDR3 is CASSERQSPTNYGYTF. In DNA form, the CDR3 reads TGTGCCAGTAGTGAAAGACAGAGCCCCACCAACTATGGCTACACCTTC.